One sample yielded the 13 T cell receptor beta chains listed below, sequenced in a study of control samples from healthy donors and cancer patients. Here immunoSEQ multiplex PCR was the method, and the copy in TCRdb shows in-frame clones only, minus some. Among 150,000 or so clones listed, 85% to 95% were seen once. Sample: PBMCs. These receptors were collected from a man in his sixties with colorectal cancer.

This clone was counted a single time. This chain connects TRBV29-1 to TRBJ1-1, with D maybe TRBD1 (6 bases). V shed 6 bases and J shed 0 bases, with 11 bases lying between them. The CDR3 extends over 13 amino acids. Germline-derived CDR1 and CDR2 are SQVTM and ANQGSEA. The CDR3 region has the DNA TGCAGCGTCTTTACAGGGTTGAACACTGAAGCTTTCTTT. This sequence encodes CSVFTGLNTEAFF.

This clone has just one count. V and J are TRBV6-6 and TRBJ1-1; D is uncertain. Germline CDR1 is MNHNY and CDR2 is SVGAGI (reference sequence). CDR3 size: 14 residues. V was trimmed by 0 bases and J by 2 bases, leaving 7 bases between them. CDR3 sequence reads: CASSYSKENTEAFF. In DNA, the CDR3 is TGTGCCAGCAGTTACTCCAAGGAAAACACTGAAGCTTTCTTT.

V and J are TRBV3-1 (or the pseudogene TRBV3-2) and TRBJ1-6; D gene uncertain. Germline V gives CDR1 LGHDT, CDR2 YNNKEL (reference sequence). This CDR3 is 12 amino acids long. V lost 1 base, J lost 7 bases, and 2 bases lay in between. In DNA, the CDR3 is TGTGCCAGCAGCCAAGTCAATTCACCCCTCCACTTT. It specifies CASSQVNSPLHF.

J is TRBJ1-1 and V is TRBV11-3; TRBD1 might be the D (5 bases). CDR1 and CDR2 from the germline V gene are SGHNT and YENEEA. CDR3 length: 16 residues. Between the trimmed V and J ends, which lost 1 base and 4 bases, there was a span of 16 bases. CDR3 DNA: TGTGCCAGCAGCTTAGTGCGTCGGGACTCCCGCACTGAAGCTTTCTTT. Translating it yields CASSLVRRDSRTEAFF. Full variable domain (outside the CDR3, taken from reference TRBV11-3 and TRBJ1-1): EAGVVQSPRYKIIEKKQPVAFWCNPISGHNTLYWYLQNLGQGPELLIRYENEEAVDDSQLPKDRFSAERLKGVDSTLKIQPAELGDSAVYLCASSLVRRDSRTEAFFGQGTRLTVV.

The gene calls are TRBV9 and TRBJ1-6; 7 nucleotides align to TRBD1. CDR3 length: 15 amino acids. V gave up 7 bases and J gave up 4 bases; unmatched junction bases: 8. Per germline, CDR1 SGDLS and CDR2 YYNGEE. The DNA of the CDR3 is TGTGCCAGCGGACAGGCACAGACGTATAATTCACCCCTCCACTTT. Protein sequence: CASGQAQTYNSPLHF.

The chain recombines TRBV6-4 with TRBJ2-3, with 10 positions matching TRBD2. In germline, CDR1 is MRHNA, CDR2 SNTAGT. The V gene end was trimmed by 6 bases and the J gene end by 0 bases; junction bases not matched to a gene: 0. CDR3 length: 14 amino acids. As DNA, the CDR3 is TGTGCCAGCAGAGCGGGGGGGAGCACAGATACGCAGTATTTT. This translates into CASRAGGSTDTQYF.

This chain's CDR3 is CATSRDIQGTEAFF. CDR3 in DNA: TGTGCCACCAGCAGGGACATTCAGGGGACTGAAGCTTTCTTT. The V gene is TRBV15, the J gene TRBJ1-1; D might be TRBD1 (6 bases). V was trimmed by 3 bases and J by 5 bases, leaving 13 bases between them. CDR3 length: 14 residues. Germline-derived CDR1 and CDR2 are LNHNV and YYDKDF (reference sequence).

Regarding this clone: This specimen includes other DNA sequences encoding the same CDR3. The rearrangement links TRBV7-2 to TRBJ2-3; 10 bases fit TRBD2. Per the germline V gene, CDR1 is SGHTA and CDR2 is FQGNSA. V dropped 5 bases and J dropped 6; count of bases not matched to a gene: 11. The CDR3 contains 16 residues. CDR3 sequence: CASSPRTSGGLDTQYF. As DNA, the CDR3 is TGTGCCAGCAGCCCCCGGACTAGCGGCGGATTGGATACGCAGTATTTT.

J is TRBJ2-5 and V is TRBV7-2; D remains ambiguous. The CDR3 runs 13 residues. V shed 1 base and J shed 5 bases, with 8 bases lying between them. The germline V gene encodes CDR1 SGHTA and CDR2 FQGNSA. DNA for the CDR3: TGTGCCAGCAGCTTAGGGGTAGGGGAGACCCAGTACTTC. Its translation: CASSLGVGETQYF.

This chain links TRBV27 with TRBJ1-5; D possibly corresponds to TRBD1 (6 bases). The CDR3 extends over 16 amino acids. V was trimmed by 0 bases and J by 3 bases, leaving 12 bases between them. Germline V gene lookup returns CDR1 MNHEY and CDR2 SMNVEV (reference sequence). This CDR3 reads CASSLSWGRINQPQHF. Written as DNA, the CDR3 is TGTGCCAGCAGTTTATCGTGGGGGCGGATCAATCAGCCCCAGCATTTT.

The chain carries TRBV13 and TRBJ1-3; D perhaps matches TRBD1 (5 bases). Deletions cut 2 bases from V and 0 bases from J, with 8 bases between. The CDR3 is made up of 15 amino acids. Germline V gene lookup returns CDR1 PRHDT and CDR2 FYEKMQ (reference sequence). The CDR3 loop reads CASSLSGSSGNTIYF. CDR3 sequence (DNA): TGTGCCAGCAGCTTATCAGGGAGCTCTGGAAACACCATATATTTT.

This clone appeared once. The CDR3 spells CASSGQKTYEQYF. CDR3 nucleotides: TGTGCCAGCAGTGGGCAGAAGACCTACGAGCAGTACTTC. The V gene is TRBV25-1, the J gene TRBJ2-7; D is unclear. Trimming left V 4 bases short and J 2 bases short, with 9 bases between. Per germline, CDR1 MGHDK and CDR2 SYGVNS. The CDR3 spans 13 residues.

The genes are TRBV5-1 and TRBJ2-7; TRBD1 matches 7 bases. CDR3 length: 16 amino acids. Trimming at V came to 3 bases and at J to 1 base, leaving 10 bases not matched to a gene. Germline V gives CDR1 SGHRS, CDR2 YFSETQ. Here the CDR3 DNA reads TGCGCCAGCAGCTCGGGGCCTTACAGGGGATCCTACGAGCAGTACTTC. Its translation: CASSSGPYRGSYEQYF. Full variable domain (rest looked up from reference TRBV5-1 and TRBJ2-7): KAGVTQTPRYLIKTRGQQVTLSCSPISGHRSVSWYQQTPGQGLQFLFEYFSETQRNKGNFPGRFSGRQFSNSRSEMNVSTLELGDSALYLCASSSGPYRGSYEQYFGPGTRLTVT.